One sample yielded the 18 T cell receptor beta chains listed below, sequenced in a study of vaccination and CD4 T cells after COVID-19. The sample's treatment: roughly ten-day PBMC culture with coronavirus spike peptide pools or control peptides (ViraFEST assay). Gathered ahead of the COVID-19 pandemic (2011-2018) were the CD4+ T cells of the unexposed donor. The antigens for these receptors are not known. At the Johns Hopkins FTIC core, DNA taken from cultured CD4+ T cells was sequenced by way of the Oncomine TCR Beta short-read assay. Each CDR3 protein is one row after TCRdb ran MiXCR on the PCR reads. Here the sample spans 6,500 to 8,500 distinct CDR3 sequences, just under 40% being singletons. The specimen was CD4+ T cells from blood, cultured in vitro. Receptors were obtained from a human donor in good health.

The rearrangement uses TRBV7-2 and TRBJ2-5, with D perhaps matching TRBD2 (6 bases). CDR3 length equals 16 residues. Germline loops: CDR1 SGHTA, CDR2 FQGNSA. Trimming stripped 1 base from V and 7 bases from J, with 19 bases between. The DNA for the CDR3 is TGTGCCAGCAGCTTAGTTAGGCCCCAGCGGGTGGGGACCCAGTACTTC. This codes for CASSLVRPQRVGTQYF. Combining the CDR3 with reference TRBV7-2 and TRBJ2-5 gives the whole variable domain GAGVSQSPSNKVTEKGKDVELRCDPISGHTALYWYRQSLGQGLEFLIYFQGNSAPDKSGLPSDRFSAERTGGSVSTLTIQRTQQEDSAVYLCASSLVRPQRVGTQYFGPGTRLLVL.

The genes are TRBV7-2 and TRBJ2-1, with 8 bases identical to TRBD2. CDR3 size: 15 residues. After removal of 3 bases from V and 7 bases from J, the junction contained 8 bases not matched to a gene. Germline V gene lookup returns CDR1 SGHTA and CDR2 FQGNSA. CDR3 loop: CASSFQAGGGNEQFF. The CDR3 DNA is TGTGCCAGCAGCTTCCAGGCGGGAGGAGGGAATGAGCAGTTCTTC.

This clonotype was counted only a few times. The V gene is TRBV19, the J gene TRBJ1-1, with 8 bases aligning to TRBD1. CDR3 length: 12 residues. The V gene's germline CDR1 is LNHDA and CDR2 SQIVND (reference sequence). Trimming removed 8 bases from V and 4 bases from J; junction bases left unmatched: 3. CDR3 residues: CASHGTGTEAFF. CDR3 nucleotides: TGTGCCAGTCATGGGACAGGCACTGAAGCTTTCTTT. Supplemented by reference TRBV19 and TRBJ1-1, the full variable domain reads DGGITQSPKYLFRKEGQNVTLSCEQNLNHDAMYWYRQDPGQGLRLIYYSQIVNDFQKGDIAEGYSVSREKKESFPLTVTSAQKNPTAFYLCASHGTGTEAFFGQGTRLTVV.

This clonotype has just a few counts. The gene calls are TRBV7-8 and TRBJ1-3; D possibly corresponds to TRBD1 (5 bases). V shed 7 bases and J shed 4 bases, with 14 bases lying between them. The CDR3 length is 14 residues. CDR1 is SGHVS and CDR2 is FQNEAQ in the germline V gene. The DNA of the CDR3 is TGTGCCAGCACCCGAGGGGATCCCGGAAACACCATATATTTT. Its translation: CASTRGDPGNTIYF.

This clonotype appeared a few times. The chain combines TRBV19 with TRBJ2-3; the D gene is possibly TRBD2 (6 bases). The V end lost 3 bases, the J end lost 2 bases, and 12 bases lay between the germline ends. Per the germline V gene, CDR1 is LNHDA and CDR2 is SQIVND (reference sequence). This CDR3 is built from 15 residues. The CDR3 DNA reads TGTGCCAGTAGTATCGGAGGGGCACTCACAGATACGCAGTATTTT. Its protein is CASSIGGALTDTQYF. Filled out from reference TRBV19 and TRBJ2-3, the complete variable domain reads DGGITQSPKYLFRKEGQNVTLSCEQNLNHDAMYWYRQDPGQGLRLIYYSQIVNDFQKGDIAEGYSVSREKKESFPLTVTSAQKNPTAFYLCASSIGGALTDTQYFGPGTRLTVL.

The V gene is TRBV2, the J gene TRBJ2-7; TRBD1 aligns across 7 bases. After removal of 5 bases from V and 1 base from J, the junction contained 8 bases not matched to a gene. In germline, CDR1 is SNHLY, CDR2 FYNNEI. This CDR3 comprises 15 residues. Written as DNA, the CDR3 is TGTGCCAGCAGTTTCTCGGACAGGTTATCCTACGAGCAGTACTTC. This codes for CASSFSDRLSYEQYF.

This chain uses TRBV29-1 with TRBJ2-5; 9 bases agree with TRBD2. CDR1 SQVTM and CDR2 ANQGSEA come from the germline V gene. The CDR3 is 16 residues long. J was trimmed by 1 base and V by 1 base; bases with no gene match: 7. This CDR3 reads CSVEAGTSSSQETQYF. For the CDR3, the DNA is TGCAGCGTTGAAGCCGGGACTAGCTCCTCCCAAGAGACCCAGTACTTC.

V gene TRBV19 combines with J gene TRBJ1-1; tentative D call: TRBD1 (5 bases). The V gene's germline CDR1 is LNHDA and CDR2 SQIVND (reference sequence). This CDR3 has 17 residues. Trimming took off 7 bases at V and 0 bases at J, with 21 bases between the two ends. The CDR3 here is CASKIGTYKSMNTEAFF. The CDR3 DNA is TGTGCCAGTAAGATCGGGACGTACAAATCGATGAACACTGAAGCTTTCTTT.

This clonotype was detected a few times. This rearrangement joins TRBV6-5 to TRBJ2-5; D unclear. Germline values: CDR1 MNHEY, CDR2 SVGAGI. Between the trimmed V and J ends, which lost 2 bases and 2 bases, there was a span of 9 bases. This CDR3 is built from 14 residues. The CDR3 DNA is TGTGCCAGCAGTTACATAGTCAGTCAAGAGACCCAGTACTTC. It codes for CASSYIVSQETQYF.

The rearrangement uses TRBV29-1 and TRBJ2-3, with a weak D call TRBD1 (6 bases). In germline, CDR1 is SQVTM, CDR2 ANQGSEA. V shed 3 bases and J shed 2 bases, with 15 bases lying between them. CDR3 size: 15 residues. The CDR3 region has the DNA TGCAGCGTTGATTCAGGGGTAAAGAACACAGATACGCAGTATTTT. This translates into CSVDSGVKNTDTQYF.

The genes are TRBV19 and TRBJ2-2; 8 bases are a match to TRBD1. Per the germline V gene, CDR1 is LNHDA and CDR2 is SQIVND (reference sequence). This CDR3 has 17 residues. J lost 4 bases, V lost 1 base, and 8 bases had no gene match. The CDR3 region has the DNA TGTGCCAGTAGTATAGGAGCGCAGGGGGCGGGCACCGGGGAGCTGTTTTTT. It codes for CASSIGAQGAGTGELFF. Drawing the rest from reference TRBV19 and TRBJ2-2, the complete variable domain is DGGITQSPKYLFRKEGQNVTLSCEQNLNHDAMYWYRQDPGQGLRLIYYSQIVNDFQKGDIAEGYSVSREKKESFPLTVTSAQKNPTAFYLCASSIGAQGAGTGELFFGEGSRLTVL.

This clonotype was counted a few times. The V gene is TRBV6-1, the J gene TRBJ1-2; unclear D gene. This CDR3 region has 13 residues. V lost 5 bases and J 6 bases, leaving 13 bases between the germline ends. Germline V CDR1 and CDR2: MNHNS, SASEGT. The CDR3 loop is CASSPAYDDGYTF. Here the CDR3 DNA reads TGTGCCAGCAGTCCAGCGTACGACGATGGCTACACCTTC.

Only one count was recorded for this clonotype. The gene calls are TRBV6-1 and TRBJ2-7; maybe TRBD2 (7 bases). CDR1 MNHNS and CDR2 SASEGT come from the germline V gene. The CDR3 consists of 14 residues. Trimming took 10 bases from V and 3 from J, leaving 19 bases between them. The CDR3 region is CATTTRRGGYEQYF. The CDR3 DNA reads TGTGCCACCACTACACGGAGGGGGGGCTACGAGCAGTACTTC.

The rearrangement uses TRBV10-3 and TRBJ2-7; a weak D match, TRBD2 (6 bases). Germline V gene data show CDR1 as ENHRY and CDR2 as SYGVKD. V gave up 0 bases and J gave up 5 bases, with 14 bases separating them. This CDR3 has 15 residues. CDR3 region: CAISESGTQSHEQYF. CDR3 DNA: TGTGCCATCAGTGAGTCCGGGACTCAGTCCCACGAGCAGTACTTC.

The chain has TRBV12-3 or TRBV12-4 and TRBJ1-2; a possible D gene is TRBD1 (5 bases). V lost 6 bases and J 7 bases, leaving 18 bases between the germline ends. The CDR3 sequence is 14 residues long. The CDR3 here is CASSHNQGSGGYTF. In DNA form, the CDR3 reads TGTGCCAGCAGCCACAATCAGGGTTCGGGTGGCTACACCTTC.

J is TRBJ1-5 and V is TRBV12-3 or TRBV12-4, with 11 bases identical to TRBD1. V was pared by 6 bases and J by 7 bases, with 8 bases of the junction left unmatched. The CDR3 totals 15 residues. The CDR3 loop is CASSWTGGGRQPQHF. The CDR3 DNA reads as TGTGCCAGCAGCTGGACAGGGGGCGGCCGGCAGCCCCAGCATTTT.

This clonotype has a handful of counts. The CDR3 DNA reads as TGCAGTGCTTGGAACAGGGGGCCTCTCTCTCTCTCTGGGGCCAACGTCCTGACTTTC. Amino acids: CSAWNRGPLSLSGANVLTF. The rearrangement joins TRBV20-1 to TRBJ2-6, with TRBD1 matching over 9 bases. The CDR3 runs 19 residues. CDR1 and CDR2 from the germline V gene are DFQATT and SNEGSKA (reference sequence). With V trimmed by 5 bases and J by 0 bases, 14 bases remained unmatched.

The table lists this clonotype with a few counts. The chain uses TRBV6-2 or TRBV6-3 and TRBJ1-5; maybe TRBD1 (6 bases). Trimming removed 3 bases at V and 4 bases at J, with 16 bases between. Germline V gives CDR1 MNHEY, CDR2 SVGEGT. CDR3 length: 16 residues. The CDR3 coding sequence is TGTGCCAGCAGTTATATTCTACTAGGGGGGAATCAGCCCCAGCATTTT. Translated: CASSYILLGGNQPQHF.